Shown below are 12 T cell receptor beta chains from a single sample sequenced in a study of shared clonotypes between healthy human individuals. Clones were read by immunoSEQ multiplex PCR, and TCRdb kept only the in-frame ones, dropping some. The repertoire holds some 1,400,000 clones, with about 96% as singletons. The sequencing sample was made of naive CD4+ T cells sorted from blood. Subset meaning: CD45RA+ positively selected. The source of these receptors is a young man in good health.

This chain links TRBV4-1 with TRBJ2-1, with 8 nucleotides matching TRBD2. J lost 3 bases, V lost 0 bases, and 16 bases had no gene match. The germline gives CDR1 MGHRA, CDR2 YSYEKL. The CDR3 length is 20 residues. CDR3 DNA: TGCGCCAGCAGCCAAGATTTCCGGGAGGGCCGCTACCTAATCTACAATGAGCAGTTCTTC. Its protein product is CASSQDFREGRYLIYNEQFF.

V is TRBV30 and J is TRBJ2-1; TRBD2 matches at 8 bases. V lost 3 bases and J lost 1; bases outside the gene matches: 8. The germline gives CDR1 GTSNPN, CDR2 SVGIG (reference sequence). CDR3 length: 16 amino acids. The CDR3 bases are TGTGCCTGGAGCCGAATTAGCGGGACGTCCTACAATGAGCAGTTCTTC. It encodes CAWSRISGTSYNEQFF.

This clone appeared a single time. The gene calls are TRBV11-2 and TRBJ1-4, with 10 nucleotides matching TRBD1. V shed 5 bases, J shed 8 bases, and the junction held 11 bases outside the gene matches. CDR1 and CDR2 (germline): SGHAT, FQNNGV. CDR3 length: 16 residues. The chain's CDR3 is CASSPEGGTGEEKLFF. For the CDR3, the DNA is TGTGCCAGCAGCCCCGAAGGAGGGACAGGGGAAGAAAAACTGTTTTTT.

The CDR3 reads CASSFMASGYNEQFF. In DNA, the CDR3 is TGTGCCAGCAGCTTTATGGCTAGCGGCTACAATGAGCAGTTCTTC. The chain is built from TRBV5-6 and TRBJ2-1, with 7 bases matching TRBD2. This CDR3 contains 15 residues. The V gene's germline CDR1 is SGHDT and CDR2 YYEEEE. V lost 2 bases to trimming and J lost 3 bases; unmatched junction nucleotides: 5.

V is TRBV28 and J is TRBJ2-7; weak D call: TRBD2 (5 bases). In germline, CDR1 is MDHEN, CDR2 SYDVKM. This CDR3 contains 15 residues. Deletions cut 4 bases from V and 3 bases from J, with 16 bases between. This CDR3 reads CASSSPGTRSYEQYF. CDR3 bases: TGTGCCAGCAGTTCTCCGGGAACCAGGAGCTACGAGCAGTACTTC.

The J gene is TRBJ2-7, the V gene TRBV5-1; D is perhaps TRBD2 (5 bases). The CDR3 is 16 amino acids. In germline, CDR1 is SGHRS, CDR2 YFSETQ. With 0 bases removed from V and 2 bases from J, the gap between germline ends came to 15 bases. The CDR3 region is CASSLVADSRAYEQYF. Written as DNA, the CDR3 is TGCGCCAGCAGCTTGGTCGCGGACTCAAGGGCCTACGAGCAGTACTTC.

This chain links TRBV5-1 with TRBJ2-7; D unclear. CDR1 is SGHRS, CDR2 YFSETQ, per germline. The CDR3 has 15 residues. Deletions cut 0 bases from V and 0 bases from J, with 10 bases between. The CDR3 DNA sequence: TGCGCCAGCAGCTTGGGAGCCCGCTACTCCTACGAGCAGTACTTC. Protein: CASSLGARYSYEQYF.

The gene calls are TRBV7-2 and TRBJ2-4; the D is unclear. This CDR3 spans 12 amino acids. The V and J ends lost 1 base and 13 bases respectively, with 11 bases between them. The germline V gene encodes CDR1 SGHTA and CDR2 FQGNSA. The CDR3 bases are TGTGCCAGCAGCTTAGATTTCGAACCACAGTACTTC. Translated, it gives CASSLDFEPQYF.

J is TRBJ2-7 and V is TRBV6-5; 8 nucleotides agree with TRBD1. The germline V gene has CDR1 MNHEY and CDR2 SVGAGI. V shed 4 bases, J shed 4 bases, and the junction held 12 bases outside the gene matches. The CDR3 is made up of 16 amino acids. The CDR3 DNA is TGTGCCAGCAGTTCCATCCGGACAGGGAAGAATTACGAGCAGTACTTC. It yields the protein CASSSIRTGKNYEQYF.

V usage is TRBV12-5 and J usage is TRBJ2-1, with D possibly TRBD1 on 6 matching bases. CDR1 and CDR2 (germline): LGHNT, FRNRAP. With 5 bases removed from V and 7 bases from J, the gap between germline ends came to 9 bases. This CDR3 spans 12 amino acids. The CDR3 is CASGNRVNEQFF. The CDR3 bases are TGTGCTAGTGGTAACAGGGTTAATGAGCAGTTCTTC.

The chain uses TRBV5-4 and TRBJ1-4; D remains ambiguous. The germline V and J ends were trimmed by 0 bases and 8 bases, with 14 bases remaining between them. The CDR3 consists of 15 residues. Germline V gene data show CDR1 as SGHNT and CDR2 as YYREEE (reference sequence). CDR3 nucleotide sequence: TGTGCCAGCAGCTTGGCGGGCACCTCGGGAGAAAAACTGTTTTTT. The encoded protein is CASSLAGTSGEKLFF.

Only one count was recorded for this clone. This sequence joins TRBV11-2 and TRBJ2-2, with TRBD2 matching 7 bases. This CDR3 spans 15 amino acids. Germline V gene lookup returns CDR1 SGHAT and CDR2 FQNNGV. V trimming: 5 bases; J trimming: 6 bases; junction bases outside the gene matches: 9. The CDR3 reads CASSQGAGASGELFF. DNA for the CDR3: TGTGCCAGCAGCCAGGGTGCGGGAGCCTCCGGGGAGCTGTTTTTT. Together with reference TRBV11-2 and TRBJ2-2, the CDR3 gives the full variable domain: EAGVAQSPRYKIIEKRQSVAFWCNPISGHATLYWYQQILGQGPKLLIQFQNNGVVDDSQLPKDRFSAERLKGVDSTLKIQPAKLEDSAVYLCASSQGAGASGELFFGEGSRLTVL.